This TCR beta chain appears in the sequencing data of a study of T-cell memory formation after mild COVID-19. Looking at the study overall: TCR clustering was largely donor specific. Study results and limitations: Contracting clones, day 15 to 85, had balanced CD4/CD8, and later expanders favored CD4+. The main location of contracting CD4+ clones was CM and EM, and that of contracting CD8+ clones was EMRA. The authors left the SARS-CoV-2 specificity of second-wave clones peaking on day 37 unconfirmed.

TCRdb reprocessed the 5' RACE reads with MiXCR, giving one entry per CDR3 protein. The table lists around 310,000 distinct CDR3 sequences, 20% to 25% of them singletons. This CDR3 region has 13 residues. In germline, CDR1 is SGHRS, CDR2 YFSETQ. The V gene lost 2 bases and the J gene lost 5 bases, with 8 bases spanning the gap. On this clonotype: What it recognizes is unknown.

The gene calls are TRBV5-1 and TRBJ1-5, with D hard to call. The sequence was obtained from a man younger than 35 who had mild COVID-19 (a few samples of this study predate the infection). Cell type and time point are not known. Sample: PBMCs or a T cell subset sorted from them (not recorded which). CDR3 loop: CASSLSGYQPQHF. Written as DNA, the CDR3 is TGCGCCAGCAGCTTATCGGGTTATCAGCCCCAGCATTTT.